The 10 T cell receptor beta chains presented below share a single source sample, sequenced in a study of T cell changes during pregnancy in multiple sclerosis. This table comes from immunoSEQ multiplex PCR, and its TCRdb copy is limited to in-frame clones, with some not included. This sample has some 40,000 clones, with roughly nine tenths found just once. This material consisted of CD4+ T cells from peripheral blood mononuclear cells, taken in the third trimester of pregnancy. The source of these receptors is a female donor with multiple sclerosis, enrolled in a pregnancy study.

The chain joins TRBV5-1 to TRBJ1-2; D may be TRBD1 (6 bases). CDR1 is SGHRS, CDR2 YFSETQ, per germline. Trimming left V 3 bases short and J 12 bases short, with 15 bases between. The CDR3 extends over 12 amino acids. The CDR3 coding sequence is TGCGCCAGCAGCTGGGGGTCAGGGGAAGACACCTTC. Its protein is CASSWGSGEDTF.

V is TRBV6-5 and J is TRBJ2-2, with D maybe TRBD1 (6 bases). Trimming pared 5 bases from V and 6 bases from J, leaving 10 bases between. There are 13 residues in the CDR3. Germline CDR1 is MNHEY and CDR2 is SVGAGI. The CDR3 DNA reads as TGTGCCAGCAGTCGAGGACAGTCCGGGGAGCTGTTTTTT. Encoded protein: CASSRGQSGELFF.

In this sample, this clone turned up once. The CDR3 DNA follows: TGTGCCAGCTCACCGTCAACAGGGTTCAATCAGCCCCAGCATTTT. It specifies CASSPSTGFNQPQHF. The V gene is TRBV18, the J gene TRBJ1-5, with D possibly being TRBD1 (6 bases). This CDR3 region has 15 residues. Germline V CDR1 and CDR2: KGHSH, LQKENI. V lost 3 bases and J 3 bases, leaving 12 bases between the germline ends.

This chain connects TRBV5-4 to TRBJ2-7; TRBD2 matches at 7 bases. Germline V gives CDR1 SGHNT, CDR2 YYREEE (reference sequence). The CDR3 consists of 15 residues. V lost 1 base to trimming and J lost 0 bases; unmatched junction nucleotides: 4. CDR3 residues: CASSLLGDYSYEQYF. In DNA form, the CDR3 reads TGTGCCAGCAGCTTGTTGGGGGACTACTCCTACGAGCAGTACTTC.

The chain couples TRBV11-2 to TRBJ1-1, with D perhaps matching TRBD1 (5 bases). Trimming took off 7 bases at V and 3 bases at J, with 12 bases between the two ends. CDR3 length equals 13 residues. Germline CDR1 is SGHAT and CDR2 is FQNNGV. CDR3 nucleotide sequence: TGTGCCAGCAAAGAACAGGCCCACACTGAAGCTTTCTTT. This codes for CASKEQAHTEAFF.

This sequence joins TRBV11-3 and TRBJ2-1; 10 nucleotides align to TRBD1. This CDR3 spans 17 amino acids. V was pared by 1 base and J by 5 bases, with 8 bases of the junction left unmatched. CDR1 and CDR2 (germline): SGHNT, YENEEA. The CDR3: CASSLVMGQGFDNEQFF. The CDR3 nucleotides are TGTGCCAGCAGCTTAGTAATGGGACAGGGGTTCGACAATGAGCAGTTCTTC.

As concerns this clone: Its ends do not fully match the called genes, so a read error is possible. The gene calls are TRBV5-1 and TRBJ2-7; perhaps TRBD2 as D (6 bases). The CDR3 contains 12 residues. Germline assignment: CDR1 SGHRS and CDR2 YFSETQ. The chain's CDR3 is CATSEEGYEQYF. In DNA form, the CDR3 reads TGCGCCACCAGCGAGGAGGGCTACGAGCAGTACTTC.

The rearrangement joins TRBV5-1 to TRBJ2-3, with D perhaps TRBD2 (5 bases). This CDR3 spans 15 amino acids. Looked up from germline, CDR1 is SGHRS and CDR2 is YFSETQ. V shed 1 base and J shed 0 bases, with 9 bases lying between them. The CDR3 DNA reads TGCGCCAGCAGCTTGAGCGGAATAAGCACAGATACGCAGTATTTT. Its translation: CASSLSGISTDTQYF.

V gene TRBV4-2 combines with J gene TRBJ2-7, with 10 bases identical to TRBD2. J lost 6 bases, V lost 4 bases, and 15 bases had no gene match. The CDR3 runs 17 residues. Germline CDR1 is LGHNA and CDR2 is YNFKEQ. The CDR3 spells CASSLQGAGGGLGEQYF. CDR3 nucleotide sequence: TGTGCCAGCAGCCTCCAAGGAGCGGGAGGGGGTTTGGGCGAGCAGTACTTC.

The J gene is TRBJ1-2, the V gene TRBV21-1; the D segment call TRBD1 is taken from the table without a DNA check. TRBV21-1 is tagged as a pseudogene. The CDR3 is 12 residues long. CDR3 sequence reads: CASSKDSYGYTF. CDR3 nucleotide sequence: TGTGCCAGCAGCAAAGACAGCTATGGCTACACCTTC.